One and the same sample provided the 30 T cell receptor beta chains below, sequenced in a study of read filtering for tumor transcriptome and immune sequencing. From about 0.4 ug of RNA, a library with molecular barcoded alpha/delta and beta/gamma adaptors was made. TCRdb used MiXCR to reprocess the reads, holding one entry per CDR3 protein. The data show 100,000 to 150,000 distinct CDR3 sequences, under 15% seen once. The sample was a population of CD138-negative cells sorted from bone marrow. All receptors derive from a donor over 35 with multiple myeloma.

This clonotype was observed at least ten times. The gene calls are TRBV4-1 and TRBJ2-3, with 10 bases that match TRBD1. J was trimmed by 5 bases and V by 4 bases; bases with no gene match: 3. CDR3 length: 14 amino acids. Germline CDR1 reads MGHRA; CDR2 reads YSYEKL. The CDR3 loop is CASSPGQGIDTQYF. The DNA of the CDR3 is TGCGCCAGCAGCCCGGGACAGGGGATAGATACGCAGTATTTT.

This CDR3 is CSASPSLGWENSGNTIYF. The CDR3 DNA follows: TGCAGTGCTAGCCCGTCCCTCGGGTGGGAAAACTCTGGAAACACCATATATTTT. The rearrangement links TRBV20-1 to TRBJ1-3; D uncertain. Between the trimmed V and J ends, which lost 3 bases and 0 bases, there was a span of 21 bases. The CDR3 consists of 18 residues. Germline assignment: CDR1 DFQATT and CDR2 SNEGSKA (reference sequence).

This clonotype was detected many times. The chain employs TRBV7-9 and TRBJ2-5; 7 bases agree with TRBD2. CDR1 and CDR2 (germline): SEHNR, FQNEAQ (reference sequence). Germline trimming cut 0 bases from V and 4 bases from J; bases unmatched to any gene: 8. The CDR3 contains 16 residues. The CDR3 region is CASSLALGGSVETQYF. In DNA form, the CDR3 reads TGTGCCAGCAGCTTAGCCCTCGGGGGGTCTGTAGAGACCCAGTACTTC.

This clonotype was counted at least ten times. The chain couples TRBV20-1 to TRBJ2-1; 11 bases are shared with TRBD1. Germline lookup yields CDR1 DFQATT and CDR2 SNEGSKA (reference sequence). With V trimmed by 5 bases and J by 6 bases, 6 bases remained unmatched. The CDR3 runs 14 residues. The CDR3 here is CSAPSGTGGNEQFF. The DNA for the CDR3 is TGCAGTGCTCCGTCCGGGACAGGGGGCAATGAGCAGTTCTTC.

Only a few counts were recorded for this clonotype. V is TRBV6-4 and J is TRBJ1-5; a possible D gene is TRBD1 (6 bases). With 3 bases removed from V and 2 bases from J, the gap between germline ends came to 11 bases. Germline V gives CDR1 MRHNA, CDR2 SNTAGT. The CDR3 is 15 residues long. CDR3: CASSEAGEGNQPQHF. CDR3 sequence (DNA): TGTGCCAGCAGTGAGGCAGGGGAAGGCAATCAGCCCCAGCATTTT.

This clonotype has ten or more counts. This chain connects TRBV9 to TRBJ2-1; TRBD2 matches 7 bases. V was clipped by 4 bases and J by 4 bases; unmatched bases: 11. This CDR3 spans 16 amino acids. The germline gives CDR1 SGDLS, CDR2 YYNGEE. CDR3 sequence (DNA): TGTGCCAGCAGCCCTCCCCGGGCTAGCGGATACAATGAGCAGTTCTTC. This sequence encodes CASSPPRASGYNEQFF.

This clonotype was seen many times. CDR3 loop: CASSRSSGSYNEQFF. CDR3 DNA: TGTGCCAGCAGCCGATCTAGCGGTAGTTACAATGAGCAGTTCTTC. V gene TRBV11-2 combines with J gene TRBJ2-1; TRBD2 matches at 7 bases. CDR3 size: 15 residues. Germline V gene lookup returns CDR1 SGHAT and CDR2 FQNNGV. Trimming cost V 5 bases and J 4 bases; bases outside gene matches: 8.

This clonotype was observed at least ten times. This chain joins TRBV18 and TRBJ2-7, with D possibly matching TRBD2 (6 bases). Trimming shortened V by 3 bases and J by 5 bases, and 11 bases separated the two germline ends. CDR3 size: 13 residues. The germline gives CDR1 KGHSH, CDR2 LQKENI. CDR3 residues: CASSPDGGNEQYF. Here the CDR3 DNA reads TGTGCCAGCTCACCTGACGGGGGAAACGAGCAGTACTTC.

This clonotype was found many times. This rearrangement joins TRBV12-3 or TRBV12-4 to TRBJ2-1; D is ambiguous. Between the trimmed V and J ends, which lost 5 bases and 2 bases, there was a span of 13 bases. This CDR3 comprises 15 residues. CDR3 loop: CASSPLRGAYNEQFF. The CDR3, as DNA: TGTGCCAGCAGTCCCCTGAGAGGAGCCTACAATGAGCAGTTCTTC.

This clonotype occurred many times. The CDR3 region is CASSLEGRPQETQYF. CDR3 nucleotides: TGCGCCAGCAGCTTGGAGGGACGGCCCCAAGAGACCCAGTACTTC. V gene TRBV5-1 combines with J gene TRBJ2-5; D is tentatively TRBD1 or TRBD2 (5 bases each). From germline, CDR1 is SGHRS and CDR2 YFSETQ. The CDR3 loop spans 15 amino acids. Trimming cost V 0 bases and J 1 base, with 10 bases left between them.

In this sample, this clonotype turned up many times. The chain couples TRBV2 to TRBJ1-5, with TRBD1 matching over 8 bases. The trim removed 8 bases at V and 3 bases at J, leaving 6 bases unmatched. This CDR3 spans 14 amino acids. CDR1 SNHLY and CDR2 FYNNEI come from the germline V gene. The CDR3 nucleotides read TGTGCCAGCGGACGGGACAGGTTCAATCAGCCCCAGCATTTT. Encoded protein: CASGRDRFNQPQHF.

This clonotype showed up many times. The chain joins TRBV5-1 to TRBJ2-1; maybe TRBD1 (6 bases). CDR1 is SGHRS, CDR2 YFSETQ, per germline. This CDR3 comprises 15 residues. V was cut by 0 bases and J by 3 bases, with 10 bases left in between. The CDR3: CASSLVRQDYNEQFF. DNA for the CDR3: TGCGCCAGCAGCTTGGTCCGACAGGACTACAATGAGCAGTTCTTC.

This chain uses TRBV11-2 with TRBJ2-5; 7 bases are a match to TRBD1. V shed 5 bases, J shed 3 bases, and the junction held 6 bases outside the gene matches. Germline assignment: CDR1 SGHAT and CDR2 FQNNGV. CDR3 length: 14 amino acids. The CDR3 is CASSVSGGEETQYF. CDR3 nucleotides: TGTGCCAGCAGCGTATCAGGGGGTGAAGAGACCCAGTACTTC.

DNA for the CDR3: TGCGCCAGCAGCCCGGGGACAAGGAACACTGAAGCTTTCTTT. Translated, it gives CASSPGTRNTEAFF. The J gene is TRBJ1-1, the V gene TRBV5-1; tentatively, D is TRBD1 (6 bases). The germline CDR1 and CDR2 sequences are SGHRS and YFSETQ. The CDR3 sequence is 14 residues long. The ends were cut back, 4 bases at V and 1 base at J, with 11 bases in the middle.

This clonotype was counted ten times or more. The DNA for the CDR3 is TGTGCCACCAGCAGAGATTTGGACATCGTGTTGGGCACAGATACGCAGTATTTT. Translating it yields CATSRDLDIVLGTDTQYF. The chain uses TRBV15 and TRBJ2-3; the D gene is possibly TRBD1 (5 bases). The V gene's germline CDR1 is LNHNV and CDR2 YYDKDF (reference sequence). CDR3 length equals 18 residues. V was clipped by 0 bases and J by 1 base, with 17 bases between them.

This clonotype was recorded many times. V and J are TRBV11-2 and TRBJ2-1; 9 nucleotides align to TRBD2. The J segment lost 13 bases and the V segment lost 0 bases, leaving 7 bases of the junction unmatched. Germline CDR1 SGHAT, CDR2 FQNNGV. The CDR3 loop spans 14 amino acids. The CDR3 region is CASSLDQTSGKQFF. CDR3 DNA: TGTGCCAGCAGCTTAGATCAGACTAGCGGAAAACAGTTCTTC.

As concerns this clonotype: A much larger clone lies one base from this, so it may be a read error. The chain has TRBV7-9 and TRBJ2-3; 7 positions agree with TRBD2. The CDR3 extends over 14 amino acids. Germline V gene lookup returns CDR1 SEHNR and CDR2 FQNEAQ (reference sequence). The CDR3 sequence: CASSPGLPPDTQYF. CDR3 DNA: TGTGCTAGCAGCCCGGGACTACCCCCAGATACGCAGTATTTT.

This clonotype was detected ten times or more. This sequence joins TRBV7-2 and TRBJ2-1, with D perhaps matching TRBD2 (6 bases). Germline V CDR1 and CDR2: SGHTA, FQGNSA. Trimming stripped 1 base from V and 8 bases from J, with 15 bases between. The CDR3 covers 15 residues. The CDR3 here is CASSLGGLLMDEQFF. The DNA of the CDR3 is TGTGCCAGCAGCTTAGGAGGACTATTGATGGATGAGCAGTTCTTC.

Points on this clonotype: One end of the junction fails to match germline, which may point to a read error. The V call is TRBV12-3 or TRBV12-4, the J call TRBJ1-1; D is unclear. The CDR3 covers 13 residues. CDR3 sequence: CACSLLGGTEAFF. In DNA, the CDR3 is TGTGCCTGCAGTTTGTTAGGAGGCACTGAAGCTTTCTTT.

There are many counts of this clonotype. The CDR3 sequence: CASSIDRGTGVVEQFF. The DNA of the CDR3 is TGTGCCAGTAGTATAGATCGGGGGACAGGGGTGGTTGAGCAGTTCTTC. J is TRBJ2-1 and V is TRBV19; 10 bases line up with TRBD1. Germline-derived CDR1 and CDR2 are LNHDA and SQIVND (reference sequence). The CDR3 covers 16 residues. Trimming took 0 bases from V and 9 from J; bases not matched to a gene: 8.

This clonotype was observed a few times. The rearrangement links TRBV19 to TRBJ2-2; D remains ambiguous. V lost 5 bases and J lost 4, with 8 bases in between. This CDR3 region has 13 residues. Germline V gene sequence: CDR1 LNHDA, CDR2 SQIVND (reference sequence). The CDR3 nucleotides are TGTGCCAGTAGTGTACAGAGCACCGGGGAGCTGTTTTTT. This encodes CASSVQSTGELFF.

The table lists this clonotype with many counts. The chain is built from TRBV7-9 and TRBJ2-1; D gene uncertain. From germline, CDR1 is SEHNR and CDR2 FQNEAQ (reference sequence). The CDR3 totals 13 residues. The ends were cut back, 6 bases at V and 7 bases at J, with 13 bases in the middle. CDR3 loop: CASRTDQVNEQFF. In nucleotides, the CDR3 is TGTGCCAGCAGAACGGACCAGGTGAATGAGCAGTTCTTC.

This clonotype was seen many times. The V call is TRBV2, the J call TRBJ1-1; D gene ambiguous. The CDR3 is 11 residues long. Germline CDR1 SNHLY, CDR2 FYNNEI. The V end was cut by 5 bases, the J end by 8 bases, with 9 bases between. This CDR3 is CASSIGREAFF. Here the CDR3 DNA reads TGTGCCAGCAGTATAGGCAGGGAAGCTTTCTTT.

This clonotype was recorded at least ten times. CDR3 loop: CASSPSDRHNEQFF. DNA for the CDR3: TGTGCCAGCAGCCCAAGCGACAGGCACAATGAGCAGTTCTTC. The chain couples TRBV3-1 to TRBJ2-1; D is perhaps TRBD1 (6 bases). Germline V lookup: CDR1 LGHDT, CDR2 YNNKEL (reference sequence). The CDR3 runs to 14 residues. V dropped 4 bases and J dropped 5 bases, with 12 bases sitting between them.

This clonotype has ten or more counts. This sequence joins TRBV13 and TRBJ2-5; 7 bases line up with TRBD1. CDR3 length: 14 amino acids. CDR1 PRHDT and CDR2 FYEKMQ come from the germline V gene (reference sequence). V lost 5 bases and J lost 5; bases outside the gene matches: 8. Here the CDR3 reads CASSAETGSETQYF. For the CDR3, the DNA is TGTGCCAGCAGCGCCGAGACAGGGAGTGAGACCCAGTACTTC.

Many counts were recorded for this clonotype. V gene TRBV6-1 combines with J gene TRBJ1-5; D is unresolved. The germline gives CDR1 MNHNS, CDR2 SASEGT. CDR3 length equals 15 residues. Trimming pared 5 bases from V and 3 bases from J, leaving 14 bases between. The chain's CDR3 is CASSPERIPNQPQHF. The CDR3 nucleotides are TGTGCCAGCAGTCCGGAGCGGATACCCAATCAGCCCCAGCATTTT.

This clonotype occurred many times. The chain uses TRBV5-1 and TRBJ2-5; 8 nucleotides match TRBD1. In germline, CDR1 is SGHRS, CDR2 YFSETQ. Trimming at V came to 0 bases and at J to 2 bases, leaving 3 bases not matched to a gene. The CDR3 is made up of 15 amino acids. The CDR3: CASSLGTGWQETQYF. DNA for the CDR3: TGCGCCAGCAGCTTGGGGACAGGGTGGCAAGAGACCCAGTACTTC.

This clonotype was seen at least ten times. The chain is built from TRBV10-3 and TRBJ2-5; D may match TRBD1 or TRBD2 (5 bases each). Germline V gene lookup returns CDR1 ENHRY and CDR2 SYGVKD. The CDR3 has 17 residues. V was trimmed by 0 bases and J by 1 base, leaving 15 bases between them. The CDR3 DNA is TGTGCCATCAGTGAGTCGCCGGCAGGGACGGGCCAAGAGACCCAGTACTTC. Protein sequence: CAISESPAGTGQETQYF.

This clonotype was seen a few times. The chain joins TRBV18 to TRBJ2-1; 11 bases line up with TRBD1. Germline V gene sequence: CDR1 KGHSH, CDR2 LQKENI. V dropped 3 bases and J dropped 5; count of bases not matched to a gene: 6. The CDR3 sequence is 16 residues long. The CDR3 nucleotides are TGTGCCAGCTCACCCCGGGACAGGGGGGGTAACAATGAGCAGTTCTTC. Translated, it gives CASSPRDRGGNNEQFF.

This clonotype was observed at least ten times. J is TRBJ2-5 and V is TRBV27, with 9 nucleotides matching TRBD2. Per germline, CDR1 MNHEY and CDR2 SMNVEV (reference sequence). The length of the CDR3 is 15 residues. V trimming: 6 bases; J trimming: 2 bases; junction bases outside the gene matches: 7. CDR3 protein: CASRGLTSGQETQYF. The CDR3 nucleotides are TGTGCCAGCAGGGGACTGACTAGCGGACAAGAGACCCAGTACTTC.